This T cell receptor (beta chain) was sequenced during a study of blood T cell repertoires in COVID-19. For the study at large: The United States, Italy and Spain provided the acute and convalescent COVID-19 samples. The cDNA or gDNA used as material had been derived from T cells, B-cell-depleted T cells, or PBMCs.

Per the original data handling: Reference gene primer amplification yielded estimated nucleated cell counts. Assay: immunoSEQ multiplex PCR; the TCRdb copy retains only in-frame clones and omits some. That table gives V, J and clone size, and the DNA gave D and trimming. In the table there are hundreds of thousands of clones, 80% to 90% of which are singletons. CDR1 and CDR2 (germline): KGHDR, SFDVKD. Trimming shortened V by 3 bases and J by 4 bases, and 11 bases separated the two germline ends. The length of the CDR3 is 14 residues. V and J are TRBV24-1 and TRBJ1-2; D perhaps matches TRBD1 (6 bases). The sequencing sample was made of peripheral blood. The receptor comes from a woman aged 18 to 35 with acute or convalescent COVID-19. The CDR3 sequence is CATSDVTGSYGYTF. For the CDR3, the DNA is TGTGCCACCAGTGATGTGACAGGTTCCTATGGCTACACCTTC.